Described below is a single TCR beta chain sequence and its context. The source of the sample is a study of blood T cell repertoires in COVID-19. The wider study: From T cells, B-cell-depleted T cells, or PBMCs came the material, which was cDNA or gDNA.

Under the authors' procedure: Nucleated cell counts were estimated from reference gene primer amplification. Here immunoSEQ multiplex PCR was the method, and the copy in TCRdb shows in-frame clones only, minus some. The DNA was the basis for D and trimming; V, J and clone size are from that table. The sample has about 190,000 clones, 76% seen once. Between the trimmed V and J ends, which lost 3 bases and 5 bases, there was a span of 13 bases. CDR3 length: 14 amino acids. Germline lookup yields CDR1 MGHDK and CDR2 SYGVNS. Cohort assignment relied on participant-reported clinical history. The sequence derives from a woman aged 45 to 65 with acute COVID-19. V and J are TRBV25-1 and TRBJ2-5; a possible D gene is TRBD2 (5 bases). The sample consisted of PBMCs or T cells enriched from blood (not recorded which). CDR3 nucleotides: TGTGCCAGCAGTGACCCGGCTAGCTGGGAGACCCAGTACTTC. Encoded protein: CASSDPASWETQYF.